This record looks at one T cell receptor (beta chain) sequence and its context. TCRdb itself ran the RT-PCR reads through MiXCR, one entry per CDR3 protein. Of around 700,000 distinct CDR3 sequences listed, approximately 15% are singletons. Trimming cost V 5 bases and J 2 bases, with 7 bases left between them. There are 12 residues in the CDR3. The sequencing input was memory CD4+ T cells from blood. The clonotype was recovered from a female donor in good health, serving as a healthy control. The J gene is TRBJ2-7, the V gene TRBV12-3 or TRBV12-4, with a tentative D call TRBD1 (5 bases). Here the CDR3 DNA reads TGTGCCAGCAGTGACAGAACCTACGAGCAGTACTTC. As protein: CASSDRTYEQYF.